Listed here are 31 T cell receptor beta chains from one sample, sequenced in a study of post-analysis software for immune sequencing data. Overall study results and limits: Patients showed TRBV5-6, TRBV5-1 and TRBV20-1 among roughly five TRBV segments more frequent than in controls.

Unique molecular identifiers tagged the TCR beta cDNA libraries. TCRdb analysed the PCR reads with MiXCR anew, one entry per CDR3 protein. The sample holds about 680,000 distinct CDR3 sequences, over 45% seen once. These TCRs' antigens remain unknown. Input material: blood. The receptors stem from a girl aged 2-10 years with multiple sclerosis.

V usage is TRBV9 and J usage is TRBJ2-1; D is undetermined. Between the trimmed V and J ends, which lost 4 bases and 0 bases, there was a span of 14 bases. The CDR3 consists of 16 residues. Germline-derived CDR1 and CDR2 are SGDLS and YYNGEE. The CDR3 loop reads CASSPDSSGSYNEQFF. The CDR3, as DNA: TGTGCCAGCAGCCCCGATTCGAGTGGCTCCTACAATGAGCAGTTCTTC. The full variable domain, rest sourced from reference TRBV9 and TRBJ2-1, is DSGVTQTPKHLITATGQRVTLRCSPRSGDLSVYWYQQSLDQGLQFLIQYYNGEERAKGNILERFSAQQFPDLHSELNLSSLELGDSALYFCASSPDSSGSYNEQFFGPGTRLTVL.

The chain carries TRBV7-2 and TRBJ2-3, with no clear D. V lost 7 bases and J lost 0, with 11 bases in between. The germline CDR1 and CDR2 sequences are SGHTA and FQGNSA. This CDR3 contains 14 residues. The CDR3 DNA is TGTGCCAGCACCACGACCTTTAGCACAGATACGCAGTATTTT. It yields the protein CASTTTFSTDTQYF.

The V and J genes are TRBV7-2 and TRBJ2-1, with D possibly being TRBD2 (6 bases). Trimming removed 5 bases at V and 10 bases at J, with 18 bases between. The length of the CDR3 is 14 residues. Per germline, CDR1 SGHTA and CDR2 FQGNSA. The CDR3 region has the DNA TGTGCCAGCAGCCGCGGGGTCCTGGGGGGAGAGCAGTTCTTC. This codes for CASSRGVLGGEQFF.

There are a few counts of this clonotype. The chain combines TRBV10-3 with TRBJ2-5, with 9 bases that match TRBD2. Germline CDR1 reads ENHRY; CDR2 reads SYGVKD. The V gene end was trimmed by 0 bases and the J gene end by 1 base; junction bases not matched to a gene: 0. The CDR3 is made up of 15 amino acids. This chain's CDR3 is CAISESAGGQETQYF. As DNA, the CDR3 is TGTGCCATCAGTGAGTCAGCGGGGGGCCAAGAGACCCAGTACTTC.

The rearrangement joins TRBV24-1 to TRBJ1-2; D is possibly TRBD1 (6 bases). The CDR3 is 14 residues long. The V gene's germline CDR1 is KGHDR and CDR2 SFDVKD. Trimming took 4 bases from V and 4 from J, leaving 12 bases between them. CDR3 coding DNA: TGTGCCACCAGTGACCGGGACAACTCCTATGGCTACACCTTC. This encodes CATSDRDNSYGYTF.

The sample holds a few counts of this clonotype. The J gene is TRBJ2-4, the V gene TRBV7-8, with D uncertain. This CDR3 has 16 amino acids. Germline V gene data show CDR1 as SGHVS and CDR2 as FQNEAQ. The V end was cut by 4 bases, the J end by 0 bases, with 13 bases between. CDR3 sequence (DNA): TGTGCCAGCAGCTCGGAGCGTCACCTAGCCAAAAACATTCAGTACTTC. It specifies CASSSERHLAKNIQYF.

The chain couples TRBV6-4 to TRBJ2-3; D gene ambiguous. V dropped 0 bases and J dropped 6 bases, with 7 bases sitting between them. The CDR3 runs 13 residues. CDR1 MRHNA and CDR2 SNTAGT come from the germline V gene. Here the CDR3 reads CASSDSTHDTQYF. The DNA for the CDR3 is TGTGCCAGCAGTGACTCGACCCACGATACGCAGTATTTT.

CDR3 amino acids: CASSLGRDRVNYGYTF. In DNA form, the CDR3 reads TGCGCCAGCAGCTTAGGTCGGGACAGGGTCAACTATGGCTACACCTTC. The chain employs TRBV5-1 and TRBJ1-2; TRBD1 aligns across 9 bases. After removal of 2 bases from V and 2 bases from J, the junction contained 7 bases not matched to a gene. This CDR3 spans 16 amino acids. From germline, CDR1 is SGHRS and CDR2 YFSETQ.

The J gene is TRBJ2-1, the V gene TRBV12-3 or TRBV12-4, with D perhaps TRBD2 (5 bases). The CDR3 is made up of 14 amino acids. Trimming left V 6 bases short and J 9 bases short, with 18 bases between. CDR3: CASRLAGGLGEQFF. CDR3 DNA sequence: TGTGCCAGCAGATTGGCTGGAGGCCTTGGTGAGCAGTTCTTC.

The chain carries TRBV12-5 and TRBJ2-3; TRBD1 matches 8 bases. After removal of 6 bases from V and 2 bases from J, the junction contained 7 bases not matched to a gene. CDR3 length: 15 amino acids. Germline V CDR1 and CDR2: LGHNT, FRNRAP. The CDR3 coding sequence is TGTGCTAGTGGGCGGGACAGGAGAGCCACAGATACGCAGTATTTT. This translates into CASGRDRRATDTQYF.

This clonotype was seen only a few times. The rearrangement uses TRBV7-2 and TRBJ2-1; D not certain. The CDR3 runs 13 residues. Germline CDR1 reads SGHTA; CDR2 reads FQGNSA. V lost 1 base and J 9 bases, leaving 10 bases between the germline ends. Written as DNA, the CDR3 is TGTGCCAGCAGCTTAGTAGGTTCAGGTGAGCAGTTCTTC. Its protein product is CASSLVGSGEQFF.

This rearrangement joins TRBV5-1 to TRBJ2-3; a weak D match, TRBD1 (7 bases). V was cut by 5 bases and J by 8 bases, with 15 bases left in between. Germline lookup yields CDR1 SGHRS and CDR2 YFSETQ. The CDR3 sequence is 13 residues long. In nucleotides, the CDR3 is TGCGCCAGCAGGCCCATCCAGGGGGGTACGCAGTATTTT. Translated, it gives CASRPIQGGTQYF.

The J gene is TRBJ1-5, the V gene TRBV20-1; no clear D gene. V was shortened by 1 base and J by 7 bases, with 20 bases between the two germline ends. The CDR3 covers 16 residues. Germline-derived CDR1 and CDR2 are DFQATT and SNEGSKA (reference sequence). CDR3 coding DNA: TGCAGTGCTAGAGGACAAGGGCCCGGAGCGGGCCAGCCCCAGCATTTT. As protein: CSARGQGPGAGQPQHF.

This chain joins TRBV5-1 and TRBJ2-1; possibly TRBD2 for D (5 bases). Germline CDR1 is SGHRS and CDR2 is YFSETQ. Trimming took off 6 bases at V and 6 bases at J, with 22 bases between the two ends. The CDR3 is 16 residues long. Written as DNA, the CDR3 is TGCGCCAGCAACAATGGCGGGCAGATTAGGGCCAATGAGCAGTTCTTC. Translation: CASNNGGQIRANEQFF.

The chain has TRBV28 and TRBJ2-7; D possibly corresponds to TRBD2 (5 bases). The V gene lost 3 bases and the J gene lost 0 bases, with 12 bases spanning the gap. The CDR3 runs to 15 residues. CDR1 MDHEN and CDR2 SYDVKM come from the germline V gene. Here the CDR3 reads CASSFRGMSSYEQYF. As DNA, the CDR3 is TGTGCCAGCAGTTTTAGAGGGATGAGCTCCTACGAGCAGTACTTC.

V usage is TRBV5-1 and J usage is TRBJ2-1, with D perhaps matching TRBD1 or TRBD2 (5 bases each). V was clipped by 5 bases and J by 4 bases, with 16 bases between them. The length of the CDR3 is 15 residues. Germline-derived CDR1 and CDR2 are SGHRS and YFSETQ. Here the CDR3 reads CASRSLTGQYNEQFF. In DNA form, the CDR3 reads TGCGCCAGCAGATCCCTGACGGGGCAGTACAATGAGCAGTTCTTC.

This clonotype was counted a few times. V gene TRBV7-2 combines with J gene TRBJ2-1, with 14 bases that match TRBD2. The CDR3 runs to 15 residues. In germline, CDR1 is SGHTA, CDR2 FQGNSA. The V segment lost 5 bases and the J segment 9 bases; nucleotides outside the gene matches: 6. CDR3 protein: CASSRGLAGDGEQFF. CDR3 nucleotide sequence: TGTGCCAGCAGCAGGGGACTAGCGGGGGATGGTGAGCAGTTCTTC.

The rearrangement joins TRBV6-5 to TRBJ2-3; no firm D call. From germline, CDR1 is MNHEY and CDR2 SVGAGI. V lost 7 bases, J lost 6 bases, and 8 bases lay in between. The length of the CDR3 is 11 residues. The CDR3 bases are TGTGCCAGCACCCAGAGGGATACGCAGTATTTT. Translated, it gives CASTQRDTQYF.

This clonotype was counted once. The CDR3 DNA is TGCAGCGTTGAAAGTCTAGCGGGAGGGCCATGGCAGTTCTTC. The encoded protein is CSVESLAGGPWQFF. The chain combines TRBV29-1 with TRBJ2-1; the match to TRBD2 covers 12 bases. Per germline, CDR1 SQVTM and CDR2 ANQGSEA. The CDR3 has 14 amino acids. V was pared by 2 bases and J by 12 bases, with 8 bases of the junction left unmatched.

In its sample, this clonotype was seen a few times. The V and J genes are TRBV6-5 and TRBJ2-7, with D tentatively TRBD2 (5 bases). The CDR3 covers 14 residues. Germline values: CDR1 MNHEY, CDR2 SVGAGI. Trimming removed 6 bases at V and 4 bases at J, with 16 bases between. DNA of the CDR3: TGTGCCAGCAGGTATACCCGGGGTGAATACGAGCAGTACTTC. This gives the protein CASRYTRGEYEQYF.

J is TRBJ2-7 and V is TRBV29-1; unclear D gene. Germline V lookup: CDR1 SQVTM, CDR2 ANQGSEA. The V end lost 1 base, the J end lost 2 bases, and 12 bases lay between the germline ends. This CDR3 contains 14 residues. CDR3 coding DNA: TGCAGCGTTGAAGGAGTTGGCGAGACCTACGAGCAGTACTTC. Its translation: CSVEGVGETYEQYF.

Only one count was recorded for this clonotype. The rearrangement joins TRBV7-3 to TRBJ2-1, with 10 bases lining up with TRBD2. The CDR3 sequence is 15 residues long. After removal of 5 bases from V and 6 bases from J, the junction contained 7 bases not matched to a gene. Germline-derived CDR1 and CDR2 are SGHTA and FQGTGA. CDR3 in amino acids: CASSLLAGVLNEQFF. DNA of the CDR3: TGTGCCAGCAGCCTTCTAGCGGGAGTTCTCAATGAGCAGTTCTTC.

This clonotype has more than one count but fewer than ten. The chain's CDR3 is CSVCSGGNEQFF. The DNA for the CDR3 is TGCAGCGTTTGCTCAGGGGGCAATGAGCAGTTCTTC. The chain employs TRBV29-1 and TRBJ2-1; 7 bases agree with TRBD1. Germline CDR1 reads SQVTM; CDR2 reads ANQGSEA. V lost 5 bases and J lost 6; bases outside the gene matches: 4. The CDR3 is made up of 12 amino acids.

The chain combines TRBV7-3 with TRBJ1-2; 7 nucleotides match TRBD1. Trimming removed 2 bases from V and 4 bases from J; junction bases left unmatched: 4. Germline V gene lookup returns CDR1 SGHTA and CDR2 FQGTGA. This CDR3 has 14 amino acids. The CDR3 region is CASSLYGDSYGYTF. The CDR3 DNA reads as TGTGCCAGCAGCTTATATGGGGACAGCTATGGCTACACCTTC.

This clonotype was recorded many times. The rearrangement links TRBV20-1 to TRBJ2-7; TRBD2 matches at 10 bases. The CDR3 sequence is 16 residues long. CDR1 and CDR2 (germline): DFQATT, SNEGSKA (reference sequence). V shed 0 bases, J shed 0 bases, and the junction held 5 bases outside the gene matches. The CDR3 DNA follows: TGCAGTGCTAGAGATACACTAGCGGGAAGCTCCTACGAGCAGTACTTC. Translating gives CSARDTLAGSSYEQYF.

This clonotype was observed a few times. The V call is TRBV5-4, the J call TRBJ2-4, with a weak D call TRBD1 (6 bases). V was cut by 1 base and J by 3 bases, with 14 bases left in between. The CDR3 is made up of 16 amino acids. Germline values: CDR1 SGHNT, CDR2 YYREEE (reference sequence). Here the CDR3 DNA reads TGTGCCAGCAGCTTGACAGGGCAGGGAGTCAAAAACATTCAGTACTTC. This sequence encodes CASSLTGQGVKNIQYF.

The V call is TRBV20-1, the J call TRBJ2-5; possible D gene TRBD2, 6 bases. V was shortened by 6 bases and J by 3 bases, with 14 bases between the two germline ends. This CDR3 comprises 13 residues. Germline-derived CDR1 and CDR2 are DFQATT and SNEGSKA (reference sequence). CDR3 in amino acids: CSASGLSKETQYF. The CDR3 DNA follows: TGCAGTGCGTCGGGACTGAGTAAAGAGACCCAGTACTTC.

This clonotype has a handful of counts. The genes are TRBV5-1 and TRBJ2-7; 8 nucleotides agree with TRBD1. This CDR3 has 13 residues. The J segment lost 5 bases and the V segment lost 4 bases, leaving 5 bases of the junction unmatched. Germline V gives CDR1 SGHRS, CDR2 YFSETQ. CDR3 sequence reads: CASSEGQGHEQYF. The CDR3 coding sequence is TGCGCCAGCAGCGAAGGACAGGGTCACGAGCAGTACTTC.

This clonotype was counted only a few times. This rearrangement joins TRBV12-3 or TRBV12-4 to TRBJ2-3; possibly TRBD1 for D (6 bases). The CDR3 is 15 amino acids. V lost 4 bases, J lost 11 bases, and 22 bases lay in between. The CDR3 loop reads CASSSAATGVLMQYF. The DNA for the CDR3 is TGTGCCAGCAGTTCCGCCGCGACAGGAGTCCTTATGCAGTATTTT.

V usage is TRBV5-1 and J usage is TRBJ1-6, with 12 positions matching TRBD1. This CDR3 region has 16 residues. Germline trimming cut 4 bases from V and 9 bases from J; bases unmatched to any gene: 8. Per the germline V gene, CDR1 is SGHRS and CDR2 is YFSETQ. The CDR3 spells CASSPSGQGAFSPLHF. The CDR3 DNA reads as TGCGCCAGCAGCCCCTCGGGACAGGGGGCTTTTTCACCCCTCCACTTT.

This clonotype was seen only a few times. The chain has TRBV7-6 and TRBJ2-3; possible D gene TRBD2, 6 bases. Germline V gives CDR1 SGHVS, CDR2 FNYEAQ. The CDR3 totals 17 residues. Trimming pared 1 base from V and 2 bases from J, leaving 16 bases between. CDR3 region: CASSLGSRLVVTDTQYF. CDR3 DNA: TGTGCCAGCAGCTTAGGGTCGCGACTAGTCGTCACAGATACGCAGTATTTT.